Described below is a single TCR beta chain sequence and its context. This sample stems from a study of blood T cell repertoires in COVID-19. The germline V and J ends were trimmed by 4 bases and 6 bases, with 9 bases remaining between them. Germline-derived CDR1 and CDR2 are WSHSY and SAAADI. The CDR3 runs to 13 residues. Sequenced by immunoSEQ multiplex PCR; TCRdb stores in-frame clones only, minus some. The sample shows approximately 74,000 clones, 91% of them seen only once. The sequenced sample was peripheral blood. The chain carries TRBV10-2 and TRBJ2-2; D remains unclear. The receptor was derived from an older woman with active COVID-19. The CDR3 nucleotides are TGCGCCAGCAGTGGGTCCGGGTCCGGGGAGCTGTTTTTT. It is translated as CASSGSGSGELFF.